These 30 T cell receptor beta chains share one sample of origin, sequenced in a study of tumor and adjacent non-tumor tissue in lung cancer. This sample's RNA came from whole unsorted tissue. TCRbeta libraries were built with three rounds of nested PCR, modified from ARM-PCR. MiXCR, applied by TCRdb to the multiplex PCR reads, yields one record per CDR3 protein. The table shows about 110,000 distinct CDR3 sequences, with more than 70% occurring only once. Input material: lung tumor tissue. The receptors originated from a woman in her fifties or sixties with non-small cell lung cancer.

The chain links TRBV20-1 to TRBJ2-3; TRBD2 aligns across 10 bases. Per the germline V gene, CDR1 is DFQATT and CDR2 is SNEGSKA (reference sequence). Losses at the gene ends were 8 bases for V and 2 bases for J; bases not matched to a gene: 10. There are 15 residues in the CDR3. This CDR3 reads CSIISSGGNTDTQYF. The CDR3 DNA follows: TGCAGTATTATTTCTAGCGGGGGAAACACAGATACGCAGTATTTT.

In its sample, this clonotype was seen many times. V usage is TRBV4-3 and J usage is TRBJ1-5; D is ambiguous. The CDR3 extends over 13 amino acids. In germline, CDR1 is LGHNA, CDR2 YSLEER. Trimming removed 4 bases at V and 7 bases at J, with 11 bases between. For the CDR3, the DNA is TGCGCCAGCAGCCGAGAAGGCGGGCAGCCCCAGCATTTT. Translated, it gives CASSREGGQPQHF.

The chain joins TRBV28 to TRBJ2-4, with TRBD1 identical over 8 bases. This CDR3 contains 15 residues. The J segment lost 0 bases and the V segment lost 7 bases, leaving 5 bases of the junction unmatched. Germline V lookup: CDR1 MDHEN, CDR2 SYDVKM. CDR3 amino acids: CASKSQGAAKNIQYF. The DNA of the CDR3 is TGTGCCAGCAAAAGTCAGGGGGCAGCCAAAAACATTCAGTACTTC.

This clonotype appeared a few times. A much larger clone lies a single base off, so this may be a read error. V and J are TRBV29-1 and TRBJ2-7, with D tentatively TRBD1 (6 bases). Germline V lookup: CDR1 SQVTM, CDR2 ANQGSEA. The length of the CDR3 is 13 residues. CDR3 in DNA: TGCAGCGTAATAAGGGACAACCCCTACCAGCAGTACTTC. Protein product: CSVIRDNPYQQYF.

This clonotype was seen a few times. The gene calls are TRBV20-1 and TRBJ1-1; D unclear. This CDR3 contains 17 residues. CDR1 is DFQATT and CDR2 is SNEGSKA in the germline V gene (reference sequence). Trimming removed 5 bases at V and 2 bases at J, with 24 bases between. In nucleotides, the CDR3 is TGCAGTGCTCCACCGGTCCGGAGGCTTAATCTAAACACTGAAGCTTTCTTT. Amino acids: CSAPPVRRLNLNTEAFF.

This clonotype appeared a single time. One end of the junction is discordant with germline, which a read error may explain. The chain joins TRBV11-2 to TRBJ2-4; TRBD2 matches 8 bases. Per germline, CDR1 SGHAT and CDR2 FQNNGV. The CDR3 runs to 15 residues. The CDR3 bases are TGTGCCAGCAGCTCCCGAATTAGCGGGAAAAACATTCAGTATTTC. Amino acid sequence: CASSSRISGKNIQYF. The full variable domain, completed using reference TRBV11-2 and TRBJ2-4, is EAGVAQSPRYKIIEKRQSVAFWCNPISGHATLYWYQQILGQGPKLLIQFQNNGVVDDSQLPKDRFSAERLKGVDSTLKIQPAKLEDSAVYLCASSSRISGKNIQYFGAGTRLSVL.

In regard to this clonotype: Here the CDR3 omits its conserved ending phenylalanine or tryptophan, so a read error is the likely source. V usage is TRBV20-1 and J usage is TRBJ2-3; 8 bases agree with TRBD2. The germline CDR1 and CDR2 sequences are DFQATT and SNEGSKA (reference sequence). The CDR3 runs 14 residues. Here the CDR3 reads CNAGLTGGSDTQYS. The CDR3 region has the DNA TGCAATGCTGGACTAACGGGAGGGTCTGATACGCAGTATTCT.

The genes are TRBV11-3 and TRBJ2-1, with TRBD2 matching 8 bases. Germline V gene data show CDR1 as SGHNT and CDR2 as YENEEA. The CDR3 covers 13 residues. Trimming cost V 10 bases and J 1 base; bases outside gene matches: 3. CDR3 coding DNA: TGTGCCAACACGGGGGGGTCCTACAATGAGCAGTTCTTC. The encoded protein is CANTGGSYNEQFF.

A word on this clonotype: The CDR3 does not end in the conserved phenylalanine or tryptophan, so this is likely a read error. This chain joins TRBV6-5 and TRBJ1-1; D possibly corresponds to TRBD1 (6 bases). The CDR3 is made up of 15 amino acids. Germline-derived CDR1 and CDR2 are MNHEY and SVGAGI. The V end lost 6 bases, the J end lost 6 bases, and 20 bases lay between the germline ends. For the CDR3, the DNA is TGTGCCAGCAGGTCGACAGGCGGGTATCATGCTGAAGCTTTCTAT. Its protein is CASRSTGGYHAEAFY.

To note about this clonotype: Sequence at one end of the junction differs from germline and may be a read error. V and J are TRBV11-1 and TRBJ2-2; maybe TRBD2 (5 bases). The CDR3 is 16 residues long. The germline V gene encodes CDR1 SGHAT and CDR2 FQDESV (reference sequence). The CDR3 sequence is CASSACTRVNTGELLF. In DNA form, the CDR3 reads TGTGCCAGCAGCGCCTGTACAAGGGTGAACACCGGGGAGCTGTTGTTT.

Note on this clonotype: A read error may be the cause here, since a much bigger clone is one base away. This sequence joins TRBV4-1 and TRBJ1-2; D is unresolved. This CDR3 is built from 15 residues. The germline V gene has CDR1 MGHRA and CDR2 YSYEKL. V dropped 1 base and J dropped 5 bases, with 14 bases sitting between them. CDR3 loop: CASSQGHGEGYGYTF. The CDR3 coding sequence is TGCGCCAGCAGCCAAGGGCATGGGGAGGGTTATGGCTACACCTTC.

Remarks on this clonotype: Being one base from a much bigger clone, this may be a read error. Because the CDR3 is missing its conserved closing phenylalanine or tryptophan, this is likely a read error. The chain recombines TRBV30 with TRBJ2-7; maybe TRBD1 (5 bases). CDR1 GTSNPN and CDR2 SVGIG come from the germline V gene (reference sequence). V lost 2 bases, J lost 6 bases, and 14 bases lay in between. The CDR3 totals 13 residues. The CDR3 bases are TGTGCCTGGAGTAGGGGTAGCCTGGGCGAGCAGTACTTG. It yields the protein CAWSRGSLGEQYL.

On this clonotype: Given a much more abundant clone one base away, this may be a read error. In DNA form, the CDR3 reads TGCAGTGCTAGAGGGCAGAACACTGAAGCTATCTTT. It encodes CSARGQNTEAIF. The chain recombines TRBV20-1 with TRBJ1-1; D is undetermined. The CDR3 totals 12 residues. Germline CDR1 DFQATT, CDR2 SNEGSKA (reference sequence).

The chain has TRBV5-4 and TRBJ2-1; 9 nucleotides align to TRBD1. CDR3 size: 13 residues. CDR1 is SGHNT and CDR2 is YYREEE in the germline V gene (reference sequence). J lost 5 bases, V lost 9 bases, and 6 bases had no gene match. The CDR3 bases are TGTGCCACACAGGGGGCGCGGAACAATGAGCAGTTCTTC. This codes for CATQGARNNEQFF.

On this clonotype itself: A much larger clone differs from this one at a single base, so this may be a read error. The chain uses TRBV6-5 and TRBJ1-2, with D possibly matching TRBD1 (5 bases). This CDR3 is built from 15 residues. V lost 6 bases, J lost 6 bases, and 20 bases lay in between. Germline V lookup: CDR1 MNHEY, CDR2 SVGAGI. This CDR3 reads CASSPTRGFGDGYTF. The CDR3 coding sequence is TGTGCCAGCAGCCCAACGCGGGGGTTCGGCGATGGCTACACCTTC.

The rearrangement joins TRBV20-1 to TRBJ1-2, with 11 bases that match TRBD1. V shed 7 bases, J shed 8 bases, and the junction held 12 bases outside the gene matches. CDR1 DFQATT and CDR2 SNEGSKA come from the germline V gene (reference sequence). The CDR3 spans 14 residues. For the CDR3, the DNA is TGCAGTGATCATACAGGGACAGGGGGTAAAGGCTACACCTTC. Residues: CSDHTGTGGKGYTF.

For this clonotype: This sequence may be a read error, since a much larger clone differs from it by one base. The rearrangement links TRBV12-3 or TRBV12-4 to TRBJ2-1; 7 bases fit TRBD1. The CDR3 runs to 16 residues. Trimming took 7 bases from V and 5 from J; bases not matched to a gene: 14. This CDR3 reads CASTSWEGGSDNEQFF. CDR3 DNA: TGTGCCAGCACCTCCTGGGAAGGGGGCTCGGACAATGAGCAGTTCTTC.

This clonotype was observed at least ten times. V gene TRBV6-5 combines with J gene TRBJ2-1, with no clear D. The CDR3 is made up of 17 amino acids. Trimming shortened V by 0 bases and J by 5 bases, and 17 bases separated the two germline ends. CDR1 and CDR2 from the germline V gene are MNHEY and SVGAGI. This chain's CDR3 is CASSYSFGFGSDNEQFF. The CDR3 DNA reads TGTGCCAGCAGTTACTCGTTCGGTTTCGGTTCGGACAATGAGCAGTTCTTC.

The chain joins TRBV11-2 to TRBJ2-5; maybe TRBD1 (5 bases). The length of the CDR3 is 15 residues. Germline values: CDR1 SGHAT, CDR2 FQNNGV. V was trimmed by 4 bases and J by 7 bases, leaving 19 bases between them. The chain's CDR3 is CASSSTGSGRGTQYF. The DNA of the CDR3 is TGTGCCAGCAGCTCGACTGGGTCAGGGCGCGGGACCCAGTACTTC.

A single count supports this clonotype. At one end, the junction sequence differs from germline, possibly due to a read error. This sequence joins TRBV6-5 and TRBJ2-3; 7 bases fit TRBD1. This CDR3 has 13 amino acids. CDR1 and CDR2 from the germline V gene are MNHEY and SVGAGI. DNA for the CDR3: TGTGCCACTCAGGGGGTAGTAACAGATACGCATTATTTT. Encoded protein: CATQGVVTDTHYF.

In regard to this clonotype: Being one base from a much bigger clone, this may be a read error. The V call is TRBV6-2 or TRBV6-3, the J call TRBJ2-2; possible D gene TRBD1, 5 bases. Trimming stripped 2 bases from V and 8 bases from J, with 12 bases between. The germline gives CDR1 MNHEY, CDR2 SVGEGT. This CDR3 has 14 residues. The CDR3 region is CASSYLQVKGELFF. CDR3 sequence (DNA): TGTGCCAGCAGTTACCTACAGGTTAAAGGGGAGCTGTTTTTT.

To note about this clonotype: It may be a read error: a sequence one base away is much more abundant. The V call is TRBV7-8, the J call TRBJ2-1; D ambiguous. Germline V gene lookup returns CDR1 SGHVS and CDR2 FQNEAQ. The CDR3 consists of 16 residues. The CDR3 coding sequence is TGTGGCAGCAGCCCCAAACCAGCCCAAGCCCGCGATGAGCAGTTCTTC. Protein product: CGSSPKPAQARDEQFF.

For this clonotype: A much larger clone sits a single nucleotide away, making a read error possible. The rearrangement links TRBV11-2 to TRBJ1-3, with D possibly matching TRBD1 (5 bases). The V gene's germline CDR1 is SGHAT and CDR2 FQNNGV. The CDR3 spans 14 residues. The CDR3 region is CASSFGTSGNSIYF. In nucleotides, the CDR3 is TGTGCCAGCAGCTTCGGGACCTCTGGAAACAGCATATATTTT.

This clonotype was recorded once. The CDR3 carries no conserved terminal phenylalanine or tryptophan, so it likely arises from a read error. The rearrangement joins TRBV6-2 or TRBV6-3 to TRBJ1-1, with TRBD1 as a possible D gene (5 bases). Trimming removed 7 bases from V and 0 bases from J, with 9 bases in between. Germline V gene sequence: CDR1 MNHEY, CDR2 SVGEGT. CDR3 size: 13 residues. The CDR3 reads CASTTRVNTEAFI. The CDR3 DNA is TGTGCCAGCACCACCAGGGTGAACACTGAAGCTTTCATT.

The chain uses TRBV28 and TRBJ2-1; perhaps TRBD1 as D (5 bases). The V and J ends lost 10 bases and 7 bases respectively, with 20 bases between them. From germline, CDR1 is MDHEN and CDR2 SYDVKM. The length of the CDR3 is 14 residues. The CDR3 DNA reads as TGTGCCAACAAAACCCCCCAGGGTCGGAATGAGCAGTTCTTC. This sequence encodes CANKTPQGRNEQFF.

About this clonotype: A read error may account for a junction end that differs from germline. The chain joins TRBV28 to TRBJ2-1; possibly TRBD1 for D (6 bases). The germline gives CDR1 MDHEN, CDR2 SYDVKM. The CDR3 loop spans 14 amino acids. The CDR3 nucleotides read TGTGTCAGCAATATGACAAGGGGGTTCAATGAGCAATTCTTC. Translating gives CVSNMTRGFNEQFF. Supplemented by reference TRBV28 and TRBJ2-1, the full variable domain reads DVKVTQSSRYLVKRTGEKVFLECVQDMDHENMFWYRQDPGLGLRLIYFSYDVKMKEKGDIPEGYSVSREKKERFSLILESASTNQTSMYLCVSNMTRGFNEQFFGPGTRLTVL.

As regards this clonotype: This likely comes from a read error, as the CDR3 has no conserved phenylalanine or tryptophan at its end. V and J are TRBV20-1 and TRBJ2-7, with D tentatively TRBD2 (5 bases). This CDR3 has 13 amino acids. Germline CDR1 DFQATT, CDR2 SNEGSKA (reference sequence). CDR3 loop: CSARESGTYEQYL. The CDR3 DNA follows: TGCAGCGCTAGAGAAAGCGGAACTTACGAGCAGTACCTC.

For this clonotype: The junction differs from germline at one of its ends, possibly a read error. The V call is TRBV28, the J call TRBJ2-7; 9 bases line up with TRBD1. Germline CDR1 MDHEN, CDR2 SYDVKM. The CDR3 is 12 amino acids. CDR3 sequence (DNA): TGTGCTACAGGGGGCCTAGTCTACGAGCAGAACTTC. This encodes CATGGLVYEQNF.

This clonotype came up once. One end of the junction does not line up with germline, which may come from a read error. This chain links TRBV6-2 or TRBV6-3 with TRBJ2-5, with D uncertain. The CDR3 consists of 14 residues. Germline values: CDR1 MNHEY, CDR2 SVGEGT. In nucleotides, the CDR3 is TGTGCCAGCTGTCGGATTACCCAACAAGAGACACAGTACTTC. Residues: CASCRITQQETQYF.

The chain couples TRBV28 to TRBJ2-3; tentatively, D is TRBD2 (6 bases). Per the germline V gene, CDR1 is MDHEN and CDR2 is SYDVKM. Trimming pared 4 bases from V and 2 bases from J, leaving 19 bases between. The length of the CDR3 is 17 residues. Here the CDR3 reads CASSSVARRGYTDTQYF. The CDR3 DNA is TGTGCCAGCAGTTCCGTAGCTAGGCGGGGATACACAGATACGCAGTATTTT.